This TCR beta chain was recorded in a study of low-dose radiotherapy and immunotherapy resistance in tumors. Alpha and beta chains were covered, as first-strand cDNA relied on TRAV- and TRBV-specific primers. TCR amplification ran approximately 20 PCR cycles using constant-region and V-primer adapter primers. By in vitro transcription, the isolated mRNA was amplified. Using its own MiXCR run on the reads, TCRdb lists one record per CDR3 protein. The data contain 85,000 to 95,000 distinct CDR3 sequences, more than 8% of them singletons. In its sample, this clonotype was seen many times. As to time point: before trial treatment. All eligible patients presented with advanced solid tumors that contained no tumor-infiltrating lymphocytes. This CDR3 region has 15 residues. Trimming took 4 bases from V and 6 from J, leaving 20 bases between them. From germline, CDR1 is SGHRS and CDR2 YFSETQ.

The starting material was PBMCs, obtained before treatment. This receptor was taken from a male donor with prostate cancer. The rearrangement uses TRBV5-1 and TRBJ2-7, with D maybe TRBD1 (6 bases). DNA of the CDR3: TGCGCCAGCAGCCGTACGGGGACAAGTTCCGTCGAGCAGTACTTC. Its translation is CASSRTGTSSVEQYF.